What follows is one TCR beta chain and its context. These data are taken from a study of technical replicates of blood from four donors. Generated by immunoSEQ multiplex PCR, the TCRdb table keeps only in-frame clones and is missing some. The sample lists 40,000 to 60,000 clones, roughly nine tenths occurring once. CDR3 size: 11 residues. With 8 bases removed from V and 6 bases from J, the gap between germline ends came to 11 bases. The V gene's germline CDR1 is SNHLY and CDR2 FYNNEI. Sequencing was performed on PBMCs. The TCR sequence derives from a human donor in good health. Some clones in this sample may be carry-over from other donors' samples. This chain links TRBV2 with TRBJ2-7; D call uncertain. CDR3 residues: CASVWAGEQYF. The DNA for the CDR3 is TGTGCCAGCGTATGGGCCGGCGAGCAGTACTTC.